Shown below are 24 T cell receptor beta chains from a single sample sequenced in a study of vaccination and CD4 T cells after COVID-19. The treatment was: roughly 10-day PBMC culture with coronavirus spike peptide pools or control peptides (ViraFEST assay). Samples of CD4+ T cells were obtained from the unexposed donor before the COVID-19 pandemic (2011-2018). For these TCRs, the target antigens are not known. CD4+ T cells that had been cultured provided DNA sequenced with the Oncomine TCR Beta short-read assay. TCRdb reprocessed the PCR reads with MiXCR, giving one entry per CDR3 protein. This sample has 6,500 to 10,000 distinct CDR3 sequences; roughly 49% occur once, and the top ten carry approximately 15%. Sequenced: CD4+ T cells from blood, cultured in vitro. These receptors were collected from a human donor in good health.

This sequence joins TRBV19 and TRBJ2-4, with a weak D call TRBD2 (6 bases). The CDR3 runs to 12 residues. Trimming removed 3 bases at V and 13 bases at J, with 13 bases between. Per the germline V gene, CDR1 is LNHDA and CDR2 is SQIVND (reference sequence). The CDR3 bases are TGTGCCAGTAGTATTTCCTGGAGGGAGCAGTACTTC. This sequence encodes CASSISWREQYF.

J is TRBJ2-5 and V is TRBV24-1, with no clear D. V lost 4 bases and J lost 4, with 9 bases in between. Germline CDR1 KGHDR, CDR2 SFDVKD. CDR3 size: 13 residues. The CDR3 here is CATSEHHRETQYF. Written as DNA, the CDR3 is TGTGCCACCAGTGAACACCACCGAGAGACCCAGTACTTC.

This clonotype was counted a few times. The gene calls are TRBV7-7 and TRBJ2-5, with 9 bases fitting TRBD2. There are 15 residues in the CDR3. Looked up from germline, CDR1 is SSHAT and CDR2 is FNYEAQ (reference sequence). Trimming took 2 bases from V and 5 from J; bases not matched to a gene: 6. CDR3 residues: CASSLRGGAMETQYF. The DNA of the CDR3 is TGTGCCAGCAGCTTACGCGGGGGGGCCATGGAGACCCAGTACTTC.

This chain connects TRBV12-3 or TRBV12-4 to TRBJ2-3; D remains unclear. The CDR3 has 14 amino acids. V was pared by 3 bases and J by 2 bases, with 9 bases between. For the CDR3, the DNA is TGTGCCAGCAGTTTCGACCCGCTCACAGATACGCAGTATTTT. Translating it yields CASSFDPLTDTQYF.

In this sample, this clonotype turned up a few times. J is TRBJ1-3 and V is TRBV24-1, with D hard to call. Trimming removed 6 bases from V and 4 bases from J, with 6 bases in between. This CDR3 is 12 amino acids long. Germline V gene lookup returns CDR1 KGHDR and CDR2 SFDVKD. The CDR3 DNA is TGTGCCACCAGTCGTGAGGGAAACACCATATATTTT. Translation gives CATSREGNTIYF.

This clonotype was seen a few times. This chain uses TRBV20-1 with TRBJ1-2; 12 bases fit TRBD1. Germline-derived CDR1 and CDR2 are DFQATT and SNEGSKA (reference sequence). V was clipped by 7 bases and J by 5 bases; unmatched bases: 11. CDR3 length equals 15 residues. The DNA for the CDR3 is TGCAGTGGTTTTCTCGGGACAGGGGGCGAATATGGCTACACCTTC. Protein sequence: CSGFLGTGGEYGYTF.

In this sample, this clonotype turned up a few times. This chain joins TRBV11-3 and TRBJ1-6; D gene uncertain. CDR1 is SGHNT, CDR2 YENEEA, per germline. The CDR3 length is 13 residues. Trimming pared 0 bases from V and 7 bases from J, leaving 4 bases between. Written as DNA, the CDR3 is TGTGCCAGCAGCTTAGATGGGAATTCACCCCTCCACTTT. It encodes CASSLDGNSPLHF.

The sample holds one count of this clonotype. The CDR3 bases are TGTGCCAGCAGTGAAGTGGGAGTGCGAGCAGATACGCAGTATTTT. It specifies CASSEVGVRADTQYF. The chain carries TRBV6-1 and TRBJ2-3, with a tentative D call TRBD2 (5 bases). The CDR3 spans 15 residues. The V gene lost 1 base and the J gene lost 4 bases, with 12 bases spanning the gap. The V gene's germline CDR1 is MNHNS and CDR2 SASEGT.

Only a few counts were recorded for this clonotype. The chain has TRBV10-3 and TRBJ1-2; D gene unclear. The CDR3 is 13 amino acids. Per germline, CDR1 ENHRY and CDR2 SYGVKD. V gave up 2 bases and J gave up 1 base, with 5 bases separating them. The CDR3 protein is CAISETVNYGYTF. Here the CDR3 DNA reads TGTGCCATCAGTGAGACAGTTAACTATGGCTACACCTTC.

This clonotype has only a few counts. This sequence joins TRBV20-1 and TRBJ2-7, with unresolved D. This CDR3 comprises 13 residues. Per the germline V gene, CDR1 is DFQATT and CDR2 is SNEGSKA (reference sequence). V lost 3 bases, J lost 3 bases, and 12 bases lay in between. CDR3 in amino acids: CSASGFTLYEQYF. CDR3 DNA: TGCAGTGCTAGCGGGTTTACCCTCTACGAGCAGTACTTC.

This rearrangement joins TRBV11-2 to TRBJ1-3; a possible D gene is TRBD1 (6 bases). Trimming took 5 bases from V and 2 from J, leaving 13 bases between them. The CDR3 has 15 residues. Germline CDR1 is SGHAT and CDR2 is FQNNGV. The CDR3 DNA follows: TGTGCCAGCAGCCAGACGGACAGCCCTGGAAACACCATATATTTT. This gives the protein CASSQTDSPGNTIYF.

The J gene is TRBJ1-6, the V gene TRBV30, with a tentative D call TRBD1 (5 bases). Looked up from germline, CDR1 is GTSNPN and CDR2 is SVGIG (reference sequence). This CDR3 region has 14 residues. V lost 3 bases and J lost 9, with 15 bases in between. This CDR3 is CAWRGSDKSSPLHF. The CDR3 region has the DNA TGTGCCTGGAGAGGTTCGGACAAGAGTTCACCCCTCCACTTT.

This clonotype was recorded a few times. The chain recombines TRBV5-4 with TRBJ1-1, with unresolved D. CDR1 and CDR2 from the germline V gene are SGHNT and YYREEE (reference sequence). The length of the CDR3 is 13 residues. The ends were cut back, 3 bases at V and 6 bases at J, with 12 bases in the middle. DNA for the CDR3: TGTGCCAGCAGCTCGTACGTAAGCCCTGAAGCTTTCTTT. Translated, it gives CASSSYVSPEAFF.

This clonotype was detected once. The rearrangement joins TRBV29-1 to TRBJ2-7, with a tentative D call TRBD2 (5 bases). This CDR3 has 14 amino acids. The V gene's germline CDR1 is SQVTM and CDR2 ANQGSEA. Trimming cost V 1 base and J 7 bases, with 17 bases left between them. For the CDR3, the DNA is TGCAGCGTTGAAGGCCCCGGGGTCCTGAGAGAGCAGTACTTC. The encoded protein is CSVEGPGVLREQYF.

This chain connects TRBV5-4 to TRBJ2-5; 8 bases are a match to TRBD2. V was pared by 5 bases and J by 4 bases, with 10 bases of the junction left unmatched. This CDR3 contains 15 residues. CDR1 and CDR2 (germline): SGHNT, YYREEE (reference sequence). CDR3 nucleotides: TGTGCCAGCAGATCGTCCGGGGGGGTCGGAGAGACCCAGTACTTC. This codes for CASRSSGGVGETQYF.

By sample fraction, this clonotype is large. The V gene is TRBV7-8, the J gene TRBJ2-7; no definite D call. This CDR3 has 14 residues. V was pared by 1 base and J by 6 bases, with 13 bases between. Germline V gives CDR1 SGHVS, CDR2 FQNEAQ. The DNA of the CDR3 is TGTGCCAGCAGCTTAGACACTCAAGTGAGCGAGCAGTACTTC. It specifies CASSLDTQVSEQYF.

This clonotype has only a few counts. The chain joins TRBV6-5 to TRBJ2-7; D is undetermined. V was shortened by 0 bases and J by 0 bases, with 12 bases between the two germline ends. The CDR3 has 16 amino acids. CDR1 MNHEY and CDR2 SVGAGI come from the germline V gene. CDR3 bases: TGTGCCAGCAGTTACTCGGACCCTTCCAGCTCCTACGAGCAGTACTTC. Translation: CASSYSDPSSSYEQYF.

The CDR3 loop reads CASSDPAEDRRYYEQYF. Here the CDR3 DNA reads TGTGCCAGCAGTGATCCGGCAGAGGACAGGCGATACTACGAGCAGTACTTC. The chain employs TRBV6-1 and TRBJ2-7; TRBD1 matches at 7 bases. CDR3 length: 17 residues. Unmatched junction bases numbered 14, after V lost 3 bases and J lost 3 bases. Germline V CDR1 and CDR2: MNHNS, SASEGT.

This clonotype was counted between two and nine times. A junction end diverges from the germline sequence, so it may reflect a read error. The genes are TRBV2 and TRBJ1-2, with 10 positions matching TRBD1. CDR1 is SNHLY and CDR2 is FYNNEI in the germline V gene. CDR3 length: 14 residues. As DNA, the CDR3 is TGTGCCAGCAACCCGGGACAGGGGAACTTTGGCTACACCTTC. It is translated as CASNPGQGNFGYTF.

V gene TRBV20-1 combines with J gene TRBJ2-2; D unresolved. CDR3 length: 14 residues. Germline V lookup: CDR1 DFQATT, CDR2 SNEGSKA (reference sequence). Trimming left V 7 bases short and J 2 bases short, with 14 bases between. CDR3 nucleotide sequence: TGCAGTGTCCGCCGATGGTCCAACACCGGGGAGCTGTTTTTT. Its protein product is CSVRRWSNTGELFF.

The CDR3 bases are TGTGCCAGCAGCTTATCGGGGGGCCTTCACAATGAGCAGTTCTTC. Amino acids: CASSLSGGLHNEQFF. The chain combines TRBV7-2 with TRBJ2-1; TRBD2 is a possible D gene (7 bases). From germline, CDR1 is SGHTA and CDR2 FQGNSA. The CDR3 has 15 residues. Trimming removed 2 bases from V and 5 bases from J, with 13 bases in between. The full variable domain, completed using reference TRBV7-2 and TRBJ2-1, is GAGVSQSPSNKVTEKGKDVELRCDPISGHTALYWYRQSLGQGLEFLIYFQGNSAPDKSGLPSDRFSAERTGGSVSTLTIQRTQQEDSAVYLCASSLSGGLHNEQFFGPGTRLTVL.

The V call is TRBV6-5, the J call TRBJ2-6; D call uncertain. In germline, CDR1 is MNHEY, CDR2 SVGAGI. V was trimmed by 2 bases and J by 0 bases, leaving 17 bases between them. The CDR3 spans 19 residues. Here the CDR3 reads CASSYSAVRRRSGANVLTF. In DNA, the CDR3 is TGTGCCAGCAGTTACAGTGCCGTTAGGCGACGCTCTGGGGCCAACGTCCTGACTTTC.

The rearrangement uses TRBV20-1 and TRBJ1-5; no clear D gene. The germline gives CDR1 DFQATT, CDR2 SNEGSKA (reference sequence). The ends were cut back, 6 bases at V and 0 bases at J, with 21 bases in the middle. The CDR3 length is 17 residues. DNA for the CDR3: TGCAGTGCCCCAAACCCTGGAACAGCCCATAGCAATCAGCCCCAGCATTTT. It is translated as CSAPNPGTAHSNQPQHF.

The rearrangement links TRBV10-1 to TRBJ2-2; D is possibly TRBD2 (6 bases). V shed 10 bases and J shed 4 bases, with 13 bases lying between them. Germline values: CDR1 WNHNN, CDR2 SYGVQD (reference sequence). The CDR3 is made up of 13 amino acids. The DNA for the CDR3 is TGCGCCACCCCCGGGGGTGGCACCGGGGAGCTGTTTTTT. Translating it yields CATPGGGTGELFF.